This T cell receptor beta chain is drawn from a study of CD4+ T cells in melanoma. Study results and caveats: Diverse differentiation states were reported for melanoma neoantigen-specific CD4+ T cells.

TCRdb keeps only in-frame clones here, not all; method: immunoSEQ multiplex PCR. The sample carries approximately 7,000 clones, around two thirds recorded once. V was clipped by 0 bases and J by 2 bases; unmatched bases: 1. Germline loops: CDR1 MNHEY, CDR2 SVGAGI. CDR3 length equals 15 residues. This clone was seen just once. Its matching antigen is unknown. The chain combines TRBV6-5 with TRBJ2-1; 7 nucleotides line up with TRBD1. What was sequenced was cells from a culture (not recorded whether cultured in vitro). This TCR was recovered from a human donor with melanoma. The DNA of the CDR3 is TGTGCCAGCAGTTACTCCGGGACAGCCTACAATGAGCAGTTCTTC. Encoded protein: CASSYSGTAYNEQFF.